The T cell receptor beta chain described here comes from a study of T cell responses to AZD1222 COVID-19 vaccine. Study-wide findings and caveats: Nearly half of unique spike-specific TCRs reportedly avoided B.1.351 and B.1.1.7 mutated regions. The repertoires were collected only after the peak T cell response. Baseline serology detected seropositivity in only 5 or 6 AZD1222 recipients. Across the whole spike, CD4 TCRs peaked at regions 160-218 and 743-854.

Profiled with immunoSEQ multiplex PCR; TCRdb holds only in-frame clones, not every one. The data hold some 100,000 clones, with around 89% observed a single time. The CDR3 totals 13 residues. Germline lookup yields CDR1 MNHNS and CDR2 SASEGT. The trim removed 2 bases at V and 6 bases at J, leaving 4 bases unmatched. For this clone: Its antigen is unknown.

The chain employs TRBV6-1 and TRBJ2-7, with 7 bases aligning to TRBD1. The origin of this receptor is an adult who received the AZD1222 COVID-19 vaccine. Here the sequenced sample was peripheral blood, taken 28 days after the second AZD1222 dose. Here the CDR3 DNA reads TGTGCCAGCAGTGAAACAGGGGCCGCCGAGCAGTACTTC. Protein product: CASSETGAAEQYF.